A single sample is the source of the 4 T cell receptor beta chains below, sequenced in a study of blood T cell repertoires in COVID-19. Data came from immunoSEQ multiplex PCR; TCRdb stores just in-frame clones and leaves some out. The sample has some 71,000 clones, 70% to 85% seen once. Input material: peripheral blood. Source of these receptors: a woman aged 45-65 years with acute or convalescent COVID-19.

The chain is built from TRBV9 and TRBJ1-1; D unresolved. The CDR3 loop spans 14 amino acids. Germline lookup yields CDR1 SGDLS and CDR2 YYNGEE. Trimming cost V 1 base and J 1 base, with 8 bases left between them. CDR3 sequence reads: CASSVWAANTEAFF. The CDR3 coding sequence is TGTGCCAGCAGCGTATGGGCCGCGAACACTGAAGCTTTCTTT.

V is TRBV18 and J is TRBJ2-1; 14 bases agree with TRBD2. Germline loops: CDR1 KGHSH, CDR2 LQKENI. This CDR3 has 17 amino acids. With V trimmed by 3 bases and J by 4 bases, 5 bases remained unmatched. In DNA, the CDR3 is TGTGCCAGCTCACCCCCCGGGACTAGCGGGAGATACAATGAGCAGTTCTTC. Translating it yields CASSPPGTSGRYNEQFF.

The rearrangement uses TRBV7-9 and TRBJ2-3; 7 bases are a match to TRBD1. The CDR3 sequence is 15 residues long. From germline, CDR1 is SEHNR and CDR2 FQNEAQ (reference sequence). Trimming took 4 bases from V and 3 from J; bases not matched to a gene: 7. The CDR3 DNA reads as TGTGCCAGCAGCTCTAAGGGGGCCGGGACAGATACGCAGTATTTT. It codes for CASSSKGAGTDTQYF.

This chain uses TRBV1 with TRBJ2-7; the table's D gene call, TRBD2, was not cross checked with the DNA. TRBV1 is shown as a pseudogene. CDR3 length: 14 residues. The CDR3 here is CTSSQAEGGEEQYF. The CDR3 DNA reads TGCACCAGCAGCCAAGCCGAGGGAGGGGAAGAGCAGTACTTC.